This T cell receptor beta chain was sequenced in a study of blood T cell repertoires in COVID-19. Turning to the study itself: The United States, Italy and Spain provided the acute and convalescent COVID-19 samples.

Seattle researchers signed up patients amid active infection and tracked them longitudinally. TCRdb's copy holds only in-frame clones and misses some; the assay was immunoSEQ multiplex PCR. The sample comprises a few hundred thousand clones, under 90% of which are singletons, and around 10% rests with the top ten. With 3 bases removed from V and 6 bases from J, the gap between germline ends came to 6 bases. Germline V gene lookup returns CDR1 LGHDT and CDR2 YNNKEL (reference sequence). The length of the CDR3 is 11 residues. The chain carries TRBV3-1 (or the pseudogene TRBV3-2) and TRBJ2-7; D is undetermined. The sequencing input was peripheral blood. This TCR came from a woman aged 25 to 45 with COVID-19, enrolled during active disease. The CDR3 spells CASSQRFEQYF. In DNA form, the CDR3 reads TGTGCCAGCAGCCAGAGATTCGAGCAGTACTTC.